The entry below gives a single TCR beta chain sequence along with its context. These data originate in a study of cytomegalovirus exposure and HLA in healthy donors. It was with 60 Vbeta and 13 Jbeta primers that the PCR ran. Authors' processing steps: Later work found around 85 million unique TCR beta chains, with approximately 12 million shared. Measured with immunoSEQ multiplex PCR; TCRdb has only the in-frame clones, and not every one. V and J calls and clone size are given by that table; D and trimming were obtained from the DNA. The sample lists about 140,000 clones; about 80% were seen once. The CDR3 runs to 13 residues. Trimming took 3 bases from V and 6 from J, leaving 14 bases between them. Germline V CDR1 and CDR2: GTSNPN, SVGIG (reference sequence).

Sequenced sample: PBMCs. The genes are TRBV30 and TRBJ1-1; D remains ambiguous. The TCR was taken from a young man in good health and CMV-seropositive. This CDR3 is CAWSRMREPEAFF. DNA for the CDR3: TGTGCCTGGAGCCGGATGAGGGAACCTGAAGCTTTCTTT.